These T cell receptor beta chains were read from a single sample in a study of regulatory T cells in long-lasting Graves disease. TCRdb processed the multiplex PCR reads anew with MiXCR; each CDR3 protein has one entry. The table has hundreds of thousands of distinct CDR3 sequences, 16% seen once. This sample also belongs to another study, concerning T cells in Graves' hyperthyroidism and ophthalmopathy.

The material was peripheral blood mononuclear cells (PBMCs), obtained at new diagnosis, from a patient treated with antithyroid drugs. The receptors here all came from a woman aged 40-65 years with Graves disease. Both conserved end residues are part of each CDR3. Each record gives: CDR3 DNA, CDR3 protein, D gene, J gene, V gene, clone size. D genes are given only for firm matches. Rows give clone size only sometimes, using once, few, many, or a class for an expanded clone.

CDR3 DNA: TGTGCCATCAATCCGACAGGGACTAACTATGGCTACACCTTC; CDR3 protein: CAINPTGTNYGYTF; D gene: TRBD1; J gene: TRBJ1-2; V gene: TRBV10-3; clone size: -
CDR3 DNA: TGTGCCAGCAGCCGGATACAGGGGGCTGGAAACACCATATATTTT; CDR3 protein: CASSRIQGAGNTIYF; D gene: TRBD1; J gene: TRBJ1-3; V gene: TRBV3-1; clone size: few
CDR3 DNA: TGTGCTAGCAGCTTAGGTGCGGGGGGAGGTCAAGAGACCCAGTACTTC; CDR3 protein: CASSLGAGGGQETQYF; D gene: TRBD2; J gene: TRBJ2-5; V gene: TRBV7-7; clone size: few
CDR3 DNA: TGCGCCAGCAGCATAACAGGGGGCACCTACAATGAGCAGTTCTTC; CDR3 protein: CASSITGGTYNEQFF; D gene: TRBD1; J gene: TRBJ2-1; V gene: TRBV5-1; clone size: -
CDR3 DNA: TGTGCCAGCAGCTTGATGGTGGGACCAGGGTCACCCCTCCACTTT; CDR3 protein: CASSLMVGPGSPLHF; D gene: -; J gene: TRBJ1-6; V gene: TRBV11-2; clone size: few
CDR3 DNA: TGTGCCAGTGCCGCCGACACGGAATATAATTCACCCCTCCACTTT; CDR3 protein: CASAADTEYNSPLHF; D gene: -; J gene: TRBJ1-6; V gene: TRBV7-9; clone size: few
CDR3 DNA: TGCAGTGCTAGAGGGGACGGACCTAATGAAAAACTGTTTTTT; CDR3 protein: CSARGDGPNEKLFF; D gene: -; J gene: TRBJ1-4; V gene: TRBV20-1; clone size: -
CDR3 DNA: TGCGCCAGCAGCTTGGATCTAGGTACGGGGGCCAACGTCCTGACTTTC; CDR3 protein: CASSLDLGTGANVLTF; D gene: -; J gene: TRBJ2-6; V gene: TRBV5-1; clone size: -
CDR3 DNA: TGCGCCAGCAGCTTGCTCGGGACAGGTGTAAAAGAGACCCAGTACTTC; CDR3 protein: CASSLLGTGVKETQYF; D gene: TRBD1; J gene: TRBJ2-5; V gene: TRBV5-1; clone size: -
CDR3 DNA: TGCAGCGTTAACCGGGACAGCTCCTTCGAGCAGTACTTC; CDR3 protein: CSVNRDSSFEQYF; D gene: TRBD1; J gene: TRBJ2-7; V gene: TRBV29-1; clone size: -
CDR3 DNA: TGCGCCAGCAGCTTGCGGACTAGCGACGACACCGGGGAGCTGTTTTTT; CDR3 protein: CASSLRTSDDTGELFF; D gene: TRBD2; J gene: TRBJ2-2; V gene: TRBV5-1; clone size: many
CDR3 DNA: TGTGCCAGCACCTTTGGGGGGTACAATTCCAATGAGCAGTTCTTC; CDR3 protein: CASTFGGYNSNEQFF; D gene: -; J gene: TRBJ2-1; V gene: TRBV6-2/TRBV6-3; clone size: many
CDR3 DNA: TGTGCCAGCAGTTCGAGGGCGGGTGGAAACACCATATATTTT; CDR3 protein: CASSSRAGGNTIYF; D gene: -; J gene: TRBJ1-3; V gene: TRBV12-3/TRBV12-4; clone size: -
CDR3 DNA: TGCGCCAGCAGTGATAGTGAAAAACTGTTTTTT; CDR3 protein: CASSDSEKLFF; D gene: -; J gene: TRBJ1-4; V gene: TRBV10-1; clone size: -
CDR3 DNA: TGTGCCAGCAGTTTAATCGGACAGGGATATGGCTACACCTTC; CDR3 protein: CASSLIGQGYGYTF; D gene: TRBD1; J gene: TRBJ1-2; V gene: TRBV6-2/TRBV6-3; clone size: many
CDR3 DNA: TGTGCCAGCAGCTTACTACAGGGTCAATGGGGCACAGATACGCAGTATTTT; CDR3 protein: CASSLLQGQWGTDTQYF; D gene: -; J gene: TRBJ2-3; V gene: TRBV7-9; clone size: -
CDR3 DNA: TGTGCCAGCAGCTTAGGACAGGCCTCTTATCAGCCCCAGCATTTT; CDR3 protein: CASSLGQASYQPQHF; D gene: TRBD1; J gene: TRBJ1-5; V gene: TRBV5-5; clone size: -